This T cell receptor beta chain was observed in a study of blood T cells in healthy people across ages. The second PCR ran roughly 6 to 11 cycles with a sample-barcoded 5' primer and J-beta primers. Per-sample output comprised a minimum of 2.5 million paired-end reads containing CDR3. In TCRdb, the 5' RACE reads were re-called with MiXCR into one record per CDR3 protein. The sample has around 800,000 distinct CDR3 sequences, around half seen once. This clonotype showed up just a few times. Germline values: CDR1 SQVTM, CDR2 ANQGSEA. Trimming took off 4 bases at V and 2 bases at J, with 13 bases between the two ends. The CDR3 is 14 amino acids.

The sample comprised blood. The rearrangement links TRBV29-1 to TRBJ2-3; D is unresolved. This clonotype was obtained from an elderly man in good health. The CDR3 here is CSVGIRLLTDTQYF. The CDR3 DNA is TGCAGCGTTGGCATCAGGTTGCTCACAGATACGCAGTATTTT.